Reported below is one T cell receptor beta chain. The antigen is unknown. The junction had 8 bases not matched to a gene; V was cut back by 3 bases and J by 7 bases. CDR1 and CDR2 (germline): MNHEY, SVGEGT. This CDR3 spans 14 amino acids. These data belong to a study of vaccination effects on CD4 cells after COVID-19. Points from the study as a whole: Healthy vaccinees had only 1 of 255 vaccine-induced clones cross-react with common cold coronaviruses. Convalescent patients in the study were few, and early post-infection timepoints were absent.

Method: immunoSEQ multiplex PCR; TCRdb's copy keeps in-frame clones and lacks some. The table records about 59,000 clones, roughly 78% of them present only once. Peptide-pool stimulation followed by sequencing identified expanded antigen-specific CD4+ clonotypes in the ViraFEST assay. Subsequent to less than twelve days of culture, CD4+ T cells were isolated. BNT162b2 vaccine or mRNA-1273 vaccine was given to participants in two doses. The chain combines TRBV6-2 or TRBV6-3 with TRBJ1-1; 7 bases are shared with TRBD1. This material consisted of CD4+ T cells from PBMCs cultured with HCoV-OC43 spike peptides, taken after COVID-19 vaccination. Subset described: HCoV-OC43 spike overlapping peptide pool stimulation. This sequence originates from a human donor who received a COVID-19 vaccine. The CDR3 DNA sequence: TGTGCCAGCAGTTATGGGGCCAGGGGGGTTGAAGCTTTCTTT. Encoded protein: CASSYGARGVEAFF.